This T cell receptor beta chain is drawn from a study of cytomegalovirus exposure and HLA in healthy donors. General study points: As was reported, the HLA-A and HLA-B alleles of most subjects were accurately predicted from TCR beta sequences.

Comment on this clone: Its matching antigen is unknown.

Between the trimmed V and J ends, which lost 4 bases and 5 bases, there was a span of 13 bases. Germline V gene sequence: CDR1 SGDLS, CDR2 YYNGEE. This CDR3 has 13 residues. Primers included in the PCR were 60 Vbeta and 13 Jbeta primers. TCRdb's copy holds only in-frame clones and misses some; the assay was immunoSEQ multiplex PCR. The data hold roughly 66,000 clones, with 70% to 80% observed a single time. The sample comprised PBMCs. The TCR comes from a man aged 45-60 years in good health and CMV-seronegative. The V call is TRBV9, the J call TRBJ2-7; D is unresolved. The CDR3 nucleotides are TGTGCCAGCAGCTTCCTTCTTCTAGACGAGCAGTACTTC. It translates to CASSFLLLDEQYF.